The present entry profiles one T cell receptor beta chain with its context. The target antigen is unknown. The entry originates in a study of T cell responses to AZD1222 COVID-19 vaccine. Points from the study as a whole: Vaccine-associated CD4 TCRs ranged over spike, dominating at 160-218 and 743-854.

Clones were read by immunoSEQ multiplex PCR, and TCRdb kept only the in-frame ones, dropping some. The sample consists of 150,000 to 200,000 clones, about 90% of them appearing once. With 6 bases removed from V and 0 bases from J, the gap between germline ends came to 9 bases. In germline, CDR1 is MNHNY, CDR2 SVGAGI (reference sequence). The CDR3 has 15 residues. The receptor's source is an adult who received the AZD1222 COVID-19 vaccine. The specimen comprised peripheral blood, sampled 28 days after the second AZD1222 dose. This sequence joins TRBV6-6 and TRBJ1-6; no firm D call. In DNA, the CDR3 is TGTGCCAGCAGCCGGCCGAGCTCCTATAATTCACCCCTCCACTTT. Residues: CASSRPSSYNSPLHF.